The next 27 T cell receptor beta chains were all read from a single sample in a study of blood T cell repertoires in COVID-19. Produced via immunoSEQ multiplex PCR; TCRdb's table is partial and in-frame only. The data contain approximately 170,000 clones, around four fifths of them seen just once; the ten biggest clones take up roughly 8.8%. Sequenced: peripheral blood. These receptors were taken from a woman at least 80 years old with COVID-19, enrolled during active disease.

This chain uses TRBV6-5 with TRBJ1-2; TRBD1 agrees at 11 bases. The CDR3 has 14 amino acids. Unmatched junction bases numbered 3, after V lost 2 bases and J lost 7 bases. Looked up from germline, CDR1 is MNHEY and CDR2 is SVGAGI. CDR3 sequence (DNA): TGTGCCAGCAGTTACACCGGGACAGGGGGTGGCTACACCTTC. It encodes CASSYTGTGGGYTF.

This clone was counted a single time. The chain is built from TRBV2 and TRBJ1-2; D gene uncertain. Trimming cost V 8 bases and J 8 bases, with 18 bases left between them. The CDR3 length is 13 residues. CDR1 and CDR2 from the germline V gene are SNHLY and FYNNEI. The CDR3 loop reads CASVPGETGGYTF. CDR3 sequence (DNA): TGTGCCAGCGTGCCCGGGGAGACGGGCGGCTACACCTTC.

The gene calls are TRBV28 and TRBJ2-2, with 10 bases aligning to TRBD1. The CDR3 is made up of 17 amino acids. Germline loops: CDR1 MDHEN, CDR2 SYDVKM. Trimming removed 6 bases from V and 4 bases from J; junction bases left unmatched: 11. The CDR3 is CASSYQRTGGSTGELFF. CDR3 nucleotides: TGTGCCAGCAGCTACCAACGGACAGGGGGTAGCACCGGGGAGCTGTTTTTT.

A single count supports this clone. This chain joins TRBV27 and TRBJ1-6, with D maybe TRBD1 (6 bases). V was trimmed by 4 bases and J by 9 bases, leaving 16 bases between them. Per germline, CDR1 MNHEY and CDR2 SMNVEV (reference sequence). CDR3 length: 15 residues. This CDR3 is CASSSPGTLLSPLHF. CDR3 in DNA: TGTGCCAGCAGTTCCCCCGGGACACTGCTTTCACCCCTCCACTTT.

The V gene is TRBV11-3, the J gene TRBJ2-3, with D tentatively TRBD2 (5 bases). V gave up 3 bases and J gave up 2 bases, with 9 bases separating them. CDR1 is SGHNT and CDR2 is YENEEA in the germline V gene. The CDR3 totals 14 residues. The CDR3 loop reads CASSLASNTDTQYF. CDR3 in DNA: TGTGCCAGCAGCTTGGCTAGCAACACAGATACGCAGTATTTT.

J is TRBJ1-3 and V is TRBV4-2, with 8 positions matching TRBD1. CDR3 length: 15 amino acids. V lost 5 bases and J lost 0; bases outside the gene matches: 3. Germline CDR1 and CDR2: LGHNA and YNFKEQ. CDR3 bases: TGTGCCAGCAGCTACGGACAGGGCTCTGGAAACACCATATATTTT. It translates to CASSYGQGSGNTIYF.

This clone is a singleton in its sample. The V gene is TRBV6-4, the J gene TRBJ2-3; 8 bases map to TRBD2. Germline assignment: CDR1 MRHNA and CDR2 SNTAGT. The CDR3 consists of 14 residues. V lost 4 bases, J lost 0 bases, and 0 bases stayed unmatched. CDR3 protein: CASSASGSTDTQYF. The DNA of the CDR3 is TGTGCCAGCAGTGCTAGCGGGAGCACAGATACGCAGTATTTT.

The CDR3 region has the DNA TGTGCCAGCAGCTCAGGGACAGAAGGATCACCCCTCCACTTT. This translates into CASSSGTEGSPLHF. The J gene is TRBJ1-6, the V gene TRBV7-9; TRBD1 matches at 7 bases. This CDR3 contains 14 residues. The germline CDR1 and CDR2 sequences are SEHNR and FQNEAQ (reference sequence). Losses at the gene ends were 4 bases for V and 10 bases for J; bases not matched to a gene: 7.

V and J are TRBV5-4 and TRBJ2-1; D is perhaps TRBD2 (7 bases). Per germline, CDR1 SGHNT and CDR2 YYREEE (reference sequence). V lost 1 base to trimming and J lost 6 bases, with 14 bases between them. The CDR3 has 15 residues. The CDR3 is CASSLRRGAVNEQFF. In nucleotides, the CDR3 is TGTGCCAGCAGCTTGCGACGGGGGGCCGTCAATGAGCAGTTCTTC.

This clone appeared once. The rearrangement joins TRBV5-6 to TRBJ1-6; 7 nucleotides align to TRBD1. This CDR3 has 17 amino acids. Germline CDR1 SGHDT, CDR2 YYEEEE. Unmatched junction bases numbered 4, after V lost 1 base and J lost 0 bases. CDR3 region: CASSLTGVSSYNSPLHF. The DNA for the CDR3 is TGTGCCAGCAGCTTGACAGGGGTTAGCTCCTATAATTCACCCCTCCACTTT.

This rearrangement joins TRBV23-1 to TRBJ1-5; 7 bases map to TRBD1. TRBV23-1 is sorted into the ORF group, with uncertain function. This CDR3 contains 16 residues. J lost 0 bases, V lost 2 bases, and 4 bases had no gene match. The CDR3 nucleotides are TGCGCCAGCAGTCAACCTGGGACAGATAGCAATCAGCCCCAGCATTTT. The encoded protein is CASSQPGTDSNQPQHF.

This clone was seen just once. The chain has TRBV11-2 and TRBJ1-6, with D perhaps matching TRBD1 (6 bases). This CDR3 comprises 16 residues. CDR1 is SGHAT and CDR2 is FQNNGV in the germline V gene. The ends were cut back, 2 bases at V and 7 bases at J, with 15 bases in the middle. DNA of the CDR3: TGTGCCAGCAGCTTATTTAATGGGACACTGAATTCACCCCTCCACTTT. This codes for CASSLFNGTLNSPLHF.

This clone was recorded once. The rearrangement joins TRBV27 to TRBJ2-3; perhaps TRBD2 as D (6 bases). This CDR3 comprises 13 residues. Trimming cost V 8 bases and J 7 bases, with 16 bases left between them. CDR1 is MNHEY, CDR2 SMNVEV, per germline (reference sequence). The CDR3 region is CASRVGRMNTQYF. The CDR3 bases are TGTGCCAGCCGCGTGGGGAGGATGAATACGCAGTATTTT.

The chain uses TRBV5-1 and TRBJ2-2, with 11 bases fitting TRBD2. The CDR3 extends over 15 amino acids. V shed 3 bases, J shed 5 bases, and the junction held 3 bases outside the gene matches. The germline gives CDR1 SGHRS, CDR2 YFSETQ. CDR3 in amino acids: CASSSGLAETGELFF. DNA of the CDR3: TGCGCCAGCAGCTCGGGACTAGCGGAGACCGGGGAGCTGTTTTTT.

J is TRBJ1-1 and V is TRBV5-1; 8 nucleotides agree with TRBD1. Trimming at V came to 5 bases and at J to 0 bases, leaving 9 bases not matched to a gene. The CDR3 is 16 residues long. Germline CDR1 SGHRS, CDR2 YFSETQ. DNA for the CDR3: TGCGCCAGCAGGCGGGCCGCAGGGGGCATGAACACTGAAGCTTTCTTT. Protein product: CASRRAAGGMNTEAFF.

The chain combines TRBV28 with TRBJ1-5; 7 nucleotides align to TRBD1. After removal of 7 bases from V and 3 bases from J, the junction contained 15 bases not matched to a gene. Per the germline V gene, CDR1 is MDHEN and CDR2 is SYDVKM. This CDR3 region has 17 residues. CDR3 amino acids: CASTKQGPGTSNQPQHF. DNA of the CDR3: TGTGCCAGCACTAAACAGGGGCCAGGGACTTCCAATCAGCCCCAGCATTTT.

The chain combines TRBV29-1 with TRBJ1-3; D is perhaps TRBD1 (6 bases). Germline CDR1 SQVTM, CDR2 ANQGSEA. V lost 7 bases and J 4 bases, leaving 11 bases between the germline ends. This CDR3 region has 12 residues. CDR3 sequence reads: CSATGLGNTIYF. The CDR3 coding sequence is TGCAGCGCCACAGGGCTCGGAAACACCATATATTTT.

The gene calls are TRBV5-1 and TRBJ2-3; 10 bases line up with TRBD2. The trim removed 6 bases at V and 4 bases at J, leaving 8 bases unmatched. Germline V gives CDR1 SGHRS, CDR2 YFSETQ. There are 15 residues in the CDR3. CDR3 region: CASTPSGRAADTQYF. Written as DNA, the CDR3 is TGCGCCAGCACACCCAGCGGGAGGGCAGCAGATACGCAGTATTTT.

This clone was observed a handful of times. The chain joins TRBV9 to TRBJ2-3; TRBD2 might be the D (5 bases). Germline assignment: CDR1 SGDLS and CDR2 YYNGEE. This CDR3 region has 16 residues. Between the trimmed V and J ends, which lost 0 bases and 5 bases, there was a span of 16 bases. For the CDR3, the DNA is TGTGCCAGCAGCGTAGCGGCTAGCCCCGACGGAGATACGCAGTATTTT. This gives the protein CASSVAASPDGDTQYF.

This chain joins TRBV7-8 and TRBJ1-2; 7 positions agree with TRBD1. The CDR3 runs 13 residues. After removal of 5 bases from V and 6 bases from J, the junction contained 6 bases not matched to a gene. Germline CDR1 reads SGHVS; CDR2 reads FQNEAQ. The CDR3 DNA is TGTGCCAGCAGCCTAACTCAGGGGGATGGCTACACCTTC. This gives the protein CASSLTQGDGYTF.

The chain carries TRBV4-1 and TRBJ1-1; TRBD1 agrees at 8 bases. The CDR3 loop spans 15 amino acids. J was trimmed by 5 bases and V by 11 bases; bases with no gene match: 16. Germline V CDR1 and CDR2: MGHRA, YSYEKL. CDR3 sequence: CARCSLTGVGTEAFF. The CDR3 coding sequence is TGCGCCCGCTGTTCACTGACAGGGGTTGGGACTGAAGCTTTCTTT.

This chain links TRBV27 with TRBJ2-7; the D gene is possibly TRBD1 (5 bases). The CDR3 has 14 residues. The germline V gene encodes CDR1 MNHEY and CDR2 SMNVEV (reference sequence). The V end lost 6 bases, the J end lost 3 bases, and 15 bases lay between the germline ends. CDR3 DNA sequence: TGTGCCAGCAGCAGAAAAGGGGCCCACTACGAGCAGTACTTC. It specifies CASSRKGAHYEQYF.

The CDR3 nucleotides read TGCGCCAGCAGTGACCGGACTTATAATGAGCAGTTCTTC. It codes for CASSDRTYNEQFF. The chain has TRBV10-2 and TRBJ2-1; a weak D match, TRBD2 (5 bases). The V end was cut by 3 bases, the J end by 7 bases, with 10 bases between. The CDR3 sequence is 13 residues long. Germline CDR1 and CDR2: WSHSY and SAAADI.

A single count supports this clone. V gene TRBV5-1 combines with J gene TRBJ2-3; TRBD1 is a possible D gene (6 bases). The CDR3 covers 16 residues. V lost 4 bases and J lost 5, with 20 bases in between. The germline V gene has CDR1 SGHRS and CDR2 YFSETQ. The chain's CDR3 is CASSERQVPGVDTQYF. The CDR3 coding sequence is TGCGCCAGCAGCGAAAGACAGGTTCCAGGGGTAGATACGCAGTATTTT.

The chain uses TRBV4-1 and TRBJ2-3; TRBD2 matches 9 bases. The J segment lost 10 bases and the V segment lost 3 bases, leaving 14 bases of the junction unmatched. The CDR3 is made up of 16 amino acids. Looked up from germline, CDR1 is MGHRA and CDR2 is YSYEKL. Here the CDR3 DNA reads TGCGCCAGCAGCCAGACACCGGGACTAGCTCCTCAGGCGCAGTATTTT. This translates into CASSQTPGLAPQAQYF.

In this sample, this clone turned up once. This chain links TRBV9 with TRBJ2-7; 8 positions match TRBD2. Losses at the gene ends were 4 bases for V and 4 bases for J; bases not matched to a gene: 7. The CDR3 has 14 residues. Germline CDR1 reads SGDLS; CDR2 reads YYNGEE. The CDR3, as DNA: TGTGCCAGCAGCCGCACTAGCGGAGGATACGAGCAGTACTTC. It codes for CASSRTSGGYEQYF.

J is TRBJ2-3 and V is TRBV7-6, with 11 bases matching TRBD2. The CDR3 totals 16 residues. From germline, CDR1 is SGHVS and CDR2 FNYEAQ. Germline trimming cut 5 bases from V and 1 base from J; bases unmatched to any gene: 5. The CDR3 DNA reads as TGTGCCAGCAGCCCCCTACTAGCGGGGGGCACAGATACGCAGTATTTT. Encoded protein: CASSPLLAGGTDTQYF. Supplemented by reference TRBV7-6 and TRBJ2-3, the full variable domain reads GAGVSQSPRYKVTKRGQDVALRCDPISGHVSLYWYRQALGQGPEFLTYFNYEAQQDKSGLPNDRFSAERPEGSISTLTIQRTEQRDSAMYRCASSPLLAGGTDTQYFGPGTRLTVL.